This TCR beta chain was identified during a study of persistence of HIV-infected CD4 T cells. Sequencing used immunoSEQ version 4 in survey mode. Produced via immunoSEQ multiplex PCR; TCRdb's table is partial and in-frame only. The repertoire holds 15,000 to 20,000 clones, with 65% as singletons. This CDR3 contains 11 residues. Trimming took 5 bases from V and 7 from J, leaving 9 bases between them. Germline V gives CDR1 GTSNPN, CDR2 SVGIG (reference sequence). Regarding the study as a whole: Compared with CD3/CD28-stimulated cells, CMV- and Gag-responding cells showed lower TCRbeta richness. Degenerate expanded CDR3beta sequences were enriched among CMV- and Gag-responding cells.

Cells were stimulated with CMV-infected fibroblast lysates at 10 ug/mL. Sorting selected CD4+ T cells upregulating both CD40 ligand and CD69. CD8+ T cells were removed from PBMCs prior to stimulation. Of note for this clone: Its antigen is unknown.

The material sequenced was CD4+ T cells sorted from PBMCs after roughly 18-hour stimulation, taken from a patient who received antiretroviral therapy. This TCR was sampled from an adult woman with HIV who was CMV-seropositive. V gene TRBV30 combines with J gene TRBJ1-5; no clear D. CDR3 protein: CAWGEAQPQHF. The CDR3 DNA sequence: TGTGCCTGGGGGGAAGCACAGCCCCAGCATTTT. Combining the CDR3 with reference TRBV30 and TRBJ1-5 gives the whole variable domain SQTIHQWPATLVQPVGSPLSLECTVEGTSNPNLYWYRQAAGRGLQLLFYSVGIGQISSEVPQNLSASRPQDRQFILSSKKLLLSDSGFYLCAWGEAQPQHFGDGTRLSIL.